This entry is about one T cell receptor (beta chain). Antigen: not known. This specimen belongs to a study of T cell responses to AZD1222 COVID-19 vaccine. Broader study findings: Nearly half of spike-specific TCRs reportedly target variant regions that are unmutated in the B.1.351 and B.1.1.7 variants. Dominant at 160-218 and 743-854, vaccine-associated CD4 TCRs also spanned spike. After the peak T cell response, and only then, were repertoires sampled. In a largely white British group with more females than males, clonal diversity was possibly underestimated.

Clones were read by immunoSEQ multiplex PCR, and TCRdb kept only the in-frame ones, dropping some. The table has under 200,000 clones, roughly nine tenths seen once; the top ten hold around 3.6%. Sequenced here: peripheral blood, sampled 28 days after the second dose of the MenACWY control vaccine. This clonotype originated in an adult who received the MenACWY meningococcal vaccine as a control.

This CDR3 reads CASSYLGGAGLFF. The DNA of the CDR3 is TGTGCCAGCAGTTACTTGGGAGGGGCTGGACTGTTTTTT. The chain is built from TRBV6-2 or TRBV6-3 and TRBJ1-4, with D possibly TRBD1 on 5 matching bases. CDR1 and CDR2 from the germline V gene are MNHEY and SVGEGT. This CDR3 region has 13 residues. V was trimmed by 1 base and J by 13 bases, leaving 13 bases between them.